The present T cell receptor beta chain was sequenced within a study of cytomegalovirus exposure and HLA in healthy donors. Overall study context: For the approximately 400 genotyped donors, approximately 82% fell within the Caucasian-associated ancestry cluster. General study findings and limits: Reports described diagnosis of cytomegalovirus status by the classifier as highly specific and sensitive. Upon later analysis, TCR association rates were observed to vary by HLA locus, being highest for DRB1 and lowest for HLA-C. Despite most TCR sequences being rare, some public TCRs occurred in many donors.

As for this clone: The antigen is not known.

With 60 Vbeta and 13 Jbeta primers, the PCR was carried out. The method was immunoSEQ multiplex PCR; TCRdb's version includes in-frame clones alone and lacks a portion of them. The table records around 160,000 clones, roughly 80% of them present only once. Germline CDR1 SGHTA, CDR2 FQGNSA. The germline V and J ends were trimmed by 1 base and 4 bases, with 7 bases remaining between them. CDR3 length: 13 residues. Sequencing used PBMCs. The TCR comes from a male donor in good health and CMV-seropositive. This rearrangement joins TRBV7-2 to TRBJ1-1; D call uncertain. Here the CDR3 DNA reads TGTGCCAGCAGCTTAGGAGGTACCACTGAAGCTTTCTTT. Translation gives CASSLGGTTEAFF.